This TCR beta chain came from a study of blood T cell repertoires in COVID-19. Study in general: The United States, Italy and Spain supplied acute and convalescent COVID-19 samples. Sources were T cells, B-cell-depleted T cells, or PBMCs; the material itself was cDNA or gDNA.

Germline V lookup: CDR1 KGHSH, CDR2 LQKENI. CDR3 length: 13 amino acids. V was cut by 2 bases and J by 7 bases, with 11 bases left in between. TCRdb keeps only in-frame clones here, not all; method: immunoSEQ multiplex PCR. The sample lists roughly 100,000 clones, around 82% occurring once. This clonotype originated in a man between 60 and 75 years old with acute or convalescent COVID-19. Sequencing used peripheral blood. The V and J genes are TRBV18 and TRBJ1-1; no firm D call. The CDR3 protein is CASSPGLELEAFF. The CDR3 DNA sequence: TGTGCCAGCTCACCAGGTCTCGAGCTTGAAGCTTTCTTT.